Below are 4 T cell receptor beta chains sequenced from a single sample in a study of CD8 T cells in ankylosing spondylitis. TCRdb independently ran MiXCR on the 5' RACE reads; one entry per CDR3 protein. The repertoire includes 250,000 or so distinct CDR3 sequences, roughly 25% of them detected once, and approximately 0.61% sits in the top ten. The sequenced sample consisted of blood, either unsorted or a sorted T cell fraction (not recorded which). Every receptor here comes from a male donor with ankylosing spondylitis or in good health (not recorded which).

This chain links TRBV20-1 with TRBJ2-5, with TRBD2 matching 9 bases. This CDR3 spans 13 amino acids. In germline, CDR1 is DFQATT, CDR2 SNEGSKA (reference sequence). The junction had 5 bases not matched to a gene; V was cut back by 8 bases and J by 1 base. CDR3 residues: CSLQRGAQETQYF. The CDR3 DNA is TGCAGTCTCCAGCGGGGGGCCCAAGAGACCCAGTACTTC.

There are a few counts of this clonotype. The genes are TRBV5-4 and TRBJ2-7; no clear D. The CDR3 totals 12 residues. Germline CDR1 and CDR2: SGHNT and YYREEE (reference sequence). Trimming left V 0 bases short and J 7 bases short, with 8 bases between. CDR3 sequence: CASSLGSAEQYF. The CDR3 nucleotides are TGTGCCAGCAGCTTGGGCAGTGCGGAGCAGTACTTC.

This clonotype was observed at least ten times. V is TRBV20-1 and J is TRBJ1-1; 7 bases are a match to TRBD1. The CDR3 extends over 12 amino acids. Germline CDR1 DFQATT, CDR2 SNEGSKA (reference sequence). CDR3 amino acids: CCGDSPNTEAFF. The CDR3 DNA is TGCTGTGGGGACAGTCCGAACACTGAAGCTTTCTTT.

This clonotype was seen a few times. V and J are TRBV6-1 and TRBJ1-5; D is perhaps TRBD1 (5 bases). This CDR3 region has 16 residues. Germline V CDR1 and CDR2: MNHNS, SASEGT. The germline V and J ends were trimmed by 6 bases and 2 bases, with 17 bases remaining between them. CDR3 bases: TGTGCCAGCAGACTTGGGGGGGTCGGGGGCAATCAGCCCCAGCATTTT. Amino acids: CASRLGGVGGNQPQHF.